This T cell receptor beta chain was sequenced for a study of blood T cell repertoires in COVID-19. About the research overall: COVID-19 samples from acute and convalescent phases originated in the United States, Italy and Spain. T cells, B-cell-depleted T cells, or PBMCs supplied cDNA or gDNA.

In the authors' methods: Amplification with reference gene primers provided the estimates of nucleated cell counts. Measured with immunoSEQ multiplex PCR; TCRdb has only the in-frame clones, and not every one. V, J and clone size are taken as reported in that table, and D and trimming were inferred from the DNA itself. The sample shows around 8,000 clones, more than 75% of them seen only once. There are 18 residues in the CDR3. The germline CDR1 and CDR2 sequences are SEHNR and FQNEAQ (reference sequence). V lost 5 bases, J lost 5 bases, and 19 bases stayed unmatched. The chain employs TRBV7-9 and TRBJ1-1, with TRBD1 matching over 8 bases. This TCR came from a woman aged 55-69 years with active COVID-19. Sequenced sample: peripheral blood. As DNA, the CDR3 is TGTGCCAGCAGCCTTACCCCACAGGGGGTATTGAGAAAAACTGAAGCTTTCTTT. Translating it yields CASSLTPQGVLRKTEAFF.